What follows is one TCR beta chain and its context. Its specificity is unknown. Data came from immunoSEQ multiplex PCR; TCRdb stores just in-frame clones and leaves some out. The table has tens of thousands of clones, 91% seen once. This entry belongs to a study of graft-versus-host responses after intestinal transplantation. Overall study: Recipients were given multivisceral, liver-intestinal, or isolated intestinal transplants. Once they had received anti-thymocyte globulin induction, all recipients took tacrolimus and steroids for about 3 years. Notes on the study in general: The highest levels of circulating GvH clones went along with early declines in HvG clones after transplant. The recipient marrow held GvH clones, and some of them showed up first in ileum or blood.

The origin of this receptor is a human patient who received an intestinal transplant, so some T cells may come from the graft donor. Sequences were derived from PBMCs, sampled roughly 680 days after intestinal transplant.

CDR3 DNA: TGTGCCAGCTCACCCGCAGGACTCCGAAACACTGAAGCTTTCTTT. Translating gives CASSPAGLRNTEAFF. This rearrangement joins TRBV18 to TRBJ1-1; D unresolved. The CDR3 has 15 amino acids. V lost 3 bases and J lost 2, with 13 bases in between. The germline CDR1 and CDR2 sequences are KGHSH and LQKENI.